This T cell receptor (beta chain) was found in a study of monozygotic twins with inflammatory bowel disease. Study observations and caveats: Concordant and discordant twins showed no difference in repertoire similarity, possibly from limited power.

This CDR3 comprises 15 residues. Looked up from germline, CDR1 is MGHRA and CDR2 is YSYEKL. TCRdb reprocessed the 5' RACE reads, keeping one entry per CDR3 protein, no DNA. The sample includes 80,000 or so distinct CDR3 sequences. On this clonotype itself: As yet, its antigen is unknown.

This TCR derives from a human donor with ulcerative colitis or Crohn's disease, or a healthy co-twin of an affected twin (not recorded which). V usage is TRBV4-1 and J usage is TRBJ1-1; TCRdb indicates TRBD1, and absent DNA this call remains unverified. The sequencing sample was made of blood. CDR3: CASSPHGAMGTEAFF.